What follows are 21 T cell receptor beta chains derived from one specimen sequenced in a study of T-cell reconstitution after alpha-beta-depleted transplantation in children. Preparation of the TCRbeta library used unique molecular identifiers. From the PCR reads, TCRdb called clonotypes with MiXCR, one entry per CDR3 protein. Among about 400,000 distinct CDR3 sequences listed, roughly 21% were seen once. The sample here was PBMCs from the stem cell graft donor, taken from the stem cell graft. These receptors all stem from a human donor who donated a stem cell graft to a child with acute myeloid leukemia.

The V call is TRBV9, the J call TRBJ2-5, with 10 bases matching TRBD2. The CDR3 loop spans 16 amino acids. The germline V gene encodes CDR1 SGDLS and CDR2 YYNGEE. Losses at the gene ends were 0 bases for V and 5 bases for J; bases not matched to a gene: 7. CDR3 in amino acids: CASSVGASGRGETQYF. As DNA, the CDR3 is TGTGCCAGCAGCGTAGGGGCTAGCGGGAGAGGGGAGACCCAGTACTTC.

V usage is TRBV11-2 and J usage is TRBJ2-1; 7 positions agree with TRBD2. The V and J ends lost 2 bases and 9 bases, in that order; junction bases with no gene match: 10. CDR1 and CDR2 (germline): SGHAT, FQNNGV. The CDR3 runs 15 residues. CDR3 DNA sequence: TGTGCCAGCAGCTTAACTCTTGCGGGAGTAATTGAGCAGTTCTTC. Translated, it gives CASSLTLAGVIEQFF.

The chain joins TRBV18 to TRBJ2-1; no firm D call. This CDR3 spans 13 amino acids. Germline CDR1 reads KGHSH; CDR2 reads LQKENI. V dropped 2 bases and J dropped 4 bases, with 6 bases sitting between them. The CDR3 spells CASSPGEYNEQFF. CDR3 bases: TGTGCCAGCTCACCAGGCGAGTACAATGAGCAGTTCTTC.

This clonotype was picked up a small number of times. V usage is TRBV6-2 or TRBV6-3 and J usage is TRBJ2-7, with 7 bases fitting TRBD2. The ends lost 5 bases at V and 2 bases at J; junction bases unmatched: 3. Germline CDR1 reads MNHEY; CDR2 reads SVGEGT. The CDR3 length is 13 residues. CDR3 protein: CASSIGTTYEQYF. As DNA, the CDR3 is TGTGCCAGCAGTATCGGGACTACCTACGAGCAGTACTTC.

In its sample, this clonotype was seen many times. The chain couples TRBV7-3 to TRBJ2-7; weak D call: TRBD2 (5 bases). Germline lookup yields CDR1 SGHTA and CDR2 FQGTGA. Trimming left V 5 bases short and J 2 bases short, with 13 bases between. This CDR3 contains 14 residues. The CDR3 bases are TGTGCCAGCAGCACCGGGATTGGAGCCTACGAGCAGTACTTC. It is translated as CASSTGIGAYEQYF.

There are many counts of this clonotype. The chain couples TRBV20-1 to TRBJ2-7; D gene unclear. V shed 0 bases and J shed 12 bases, with 12 bases lying between them. The CDR3 runs to 11 residues. The germline gives CDR1 DFQATT, CDR2 SNEGSKA (reference sequence). The CDR3 region is CSARDYALWYF. CDR3 coding DNA: TGCAGTGCTAGAGACTACGCCTTATGGTACTTC.

The V and J genes are TRBV20-1 and TRBJ2-1; 10 bases match TRBD2. This CDR3 comprises 16 residues. Germline values: CDR1 DFQATT, CDR2 SNEGSKA (reference sequence). The CDR3 protein is CRARNLAGGLGNEQFF. CDR3 bases: TGCAGAGCTCGAAATTTAGCGGGAGGATTGGGGAATGAGCAGTTCTTC.

This clonotype has only a few counts. V gene TRBV28 combines with J gene TRBJ1-3; D not certain. CDR3 length: 14 amino acids. Germline loops: CDR1 MDHEN, CDR2 SYDVKM. Trimming took off 5 bases at V and 0 bases at J, with 8 bases between the two ends. The CDR3 nucleotides are TGTGCCAGCAGTAACAATCTCTCTGGAAACACCATATATTTT. Translating gives CASSNNLSGNTIYF.

This chain links TRBV12-3 or TRBV12-4 with TRBJ2-7; tentatively, D is TRBD2 (6 bases). This CDR3 has 14 residues. V lost 3 bases, J lost 7 bases, and 16 bases lay in between. The CDR3 protein is CASSFTQGSGEQYF. The CDR3 nucleotides read TGTGCCAGCAGTTTTACCCAGGGAAGCGGGGAGCAGTACTTC.

The J gene is TRBJ1-5, the V gene TRBV2, with D perhaps matching TRBD1 (5 bases). The CDR3 has 13 amino acids. The germline gives CDR1 SNHLY, CDR2 FYNNEI. V lost 4 bases to trimming and J lost 3 bases, with 7 bases between them. The CDR3 nucleotides read TGTGCCAGCAGTGCAGGGCTCAATCAGCCCCAGCATTTT. Translation: CASSAGLNQPQHF.

This clonotype was counted at least ten times. The chain carries TRBV29-1 and TRBJ2-7; 7 bases map to TRBD1. V shed 7 bases, J shed 3 bases, and the junction held 9 bases outside the gene matches. Germline CDR1 reads SQVTM; CDR2 reads ANQGSEA. The CDR3 is 13 amino acids. In nucleotides, the CDR3 is TGCAGCGCCGGACAGGCCGGGGTCTACGAGCAGTACTTC. Protein product: CSAGQAGVYEQYF.

This clonotype was seen more than once but under ten times. J is TRBJ2-7 and V is TRBV20-1, with D uncertain. Trimming cost V 3 bases and J 2 bases, with 14 bases left between them. Germline V CDR1 and CDR2: DFQATT, SNEGSKA (reference sequence). CDR3 length equals 14 residues. This CDR3 is CSASPDHETYEQYF. CDR3 coding DNA: TGCAGTGCTAGTCCTGACCATGAAACCTACGAGCAGTACTTC.

CDR3 coding DNA: TGTGCCAGCAGGGGTCCGGCTTGGAATGAGCAGTTCTTC. This sequence encodes CASRGPAWNEQFF. The chain carries TRBV28 and TRBJ2-1; D remains unclear. The CDR3 runs 13 residues. The ends were cut back, 6 bases at V and 7 bases at J, with 13 bases in the middle. Looked up from germline, CDR1 is MDHEN and CDR2 is SYDVKM.

The chain recombines TRBV4-3 with TRBJ2-1, with a weak D call TRBD1 (6 bases). Germline assignment: CDR1 LGHNA and CDR2 YSLEER. The CDR3 has 14 amino acids. Trimming took 1 base from V and 10 from J, leaving 14 bases between them. CDR3 nucleotide sequence: TGCGCCAGCAGCCAAGGGCAGGGGAGTCGGGAGCAGTTCTTC. The encoded protein is CASSQGQGSREQFF.

To note about this clonotype: This CDR3 fails to terminate in the conserved phenylalanine or tryptophan, so it likely reflects a read error. The chain combines TRBV28 with TRBJ2-7, with a possible D match to TRBD2 (5 bases). There are 14 residues in the CDR3. Trimming shortened V by 2 bases and J by 0 bases, and 8 bases separated the two germline ends. CDR1 is MDHEN and CDR2 is SYDVKM in the germline V gene. Here the CDR3 DNA reads TGTGCCAGCAGTTTACCGGGATCCTCCTACGAGCAGTACTTG. It codes for CASSLPGSSYEQYL.

In its sample, this clonotype was seen many times. The chain employs TRBV29-1 and TRBJ1-2; D gene ambiguous. CDR3 length: 12 amino acids. Germline V gene sequence: CDR1 SQVTM, CDR2 ANQGSEA. V lost 4 bases to trimming and J lost 4 bases, with 10 bases between them. CDR3 sequence reads: CSVVGGFYGYTF. Here the CDR3 DNA reads TGCAGCGTTGTGGGCGGATTCTATGGCTACACCTTC.

The J gene is TRBJ1-2, the V gene TRBV12-3 or TRBV12-4, with 8 positions matching TRBD1. This CDR3 region has 15 residues. The V gene end was trimmed by 2 bases and the J gene end by 6 bases; junction bases not matched to a gene: 8. The CDR3 protein is CASSLLRQGNNGYTF. The CDR3 DNA follows: TGTGCCAGCAGTTTATTACGACAGGGGAATAATGGCTACACCTTC.

This clonotype was counted many times. This chain connects TRBV20-1 to TRBJ2-1; the D is unclear. The CDR3 runs 16 residues. CDR1 is DFQATT, CDR2 SNEGSKA, per germline (reference sequence). The V end was cut by 3 bases, the J end by 0 bases, with 15 bases between. CDR3 in DNA: TGCAGTGCTAGTAATCCGGGTTCAAGCTCCTACAATGAGCAGTTCTTC. Translating gives CSASNPGSSSYNEQFF.

The chain is built from TRBV25-1 and TRBJ2-5, with D perhaps matching TRBD2 (7 bases). The CDR3 contains 16 residues. The germline gives CDR1 MGHDK, CDR2 SYGVNS. V was trimmed by 6 bases and J by 2 bases, leaving 19 bases between them. CDR3 sequence: CASSEGGVGAQETQYF. The CDR3 nucleotides read TGTGCCAGCAGCGAGGGGGGGGTTGGGGCACAAGAGACCCAGTACTTC.

Of note for this clonotype: This sequence may be a read error, since a much larger clone differs from it by one base. V gene TRBV15 combines with J gene TRBJ2-5; D is possibly TRBD1 (5 bases). The CDR3 is made up of 14 amino acids. Trimming stripped 4 bases from V and 5 bases from J, with 14 bases between. Germline V lookup: CDR1 LNHNV, CDR2 YYDKDF (reference sequence). CDR3 in DNA: TGTGCCACCAGCATTGGGGCTGATGGGGAGACCCAGTACTTC. Residues: CATSIGADGETQYF.

This clonotype was counted a few times. The gene calls are TRBV5-1 and TRBJ2-1; TRBD1 agrees at 9 bases. CDR1 SGHRS and CDR2 YFSETQ come from the germline V gene. After removal of 4 bases from V and 7 bases from J, the junction contained 6 bases not matched to a gene. The CDR3 totals 14 residues. This CDR3 is CASSIQGAQNEQFF. The DNA of the CDR3 is TGCGCCAGCAGCATACAGGGGGCTCAAAATGAGCAGTTCTTC.